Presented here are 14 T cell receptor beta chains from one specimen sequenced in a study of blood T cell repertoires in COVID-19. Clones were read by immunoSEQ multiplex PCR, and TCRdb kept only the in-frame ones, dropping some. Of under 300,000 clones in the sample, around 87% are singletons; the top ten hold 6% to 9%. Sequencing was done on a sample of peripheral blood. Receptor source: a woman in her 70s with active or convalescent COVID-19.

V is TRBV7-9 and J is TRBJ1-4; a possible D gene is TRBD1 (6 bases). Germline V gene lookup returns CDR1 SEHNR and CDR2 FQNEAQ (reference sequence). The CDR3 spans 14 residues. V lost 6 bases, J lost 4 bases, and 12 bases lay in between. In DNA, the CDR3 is TGTGCCAGCAGTTCTACAGGGTATAATGAAAAACTGTTTTTT. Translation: CASSSTGYNEKLFF.

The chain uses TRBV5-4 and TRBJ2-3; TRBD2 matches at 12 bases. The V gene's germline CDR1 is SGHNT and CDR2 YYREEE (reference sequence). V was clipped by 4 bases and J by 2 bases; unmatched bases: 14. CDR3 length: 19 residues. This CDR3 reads CASSKELAGGSHLTDTQYF. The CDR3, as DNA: TGTGCCAGCAGCAAGGAACTAGCGGGGGGCTCCCATCTCACAGATACGCAGTATTTT.

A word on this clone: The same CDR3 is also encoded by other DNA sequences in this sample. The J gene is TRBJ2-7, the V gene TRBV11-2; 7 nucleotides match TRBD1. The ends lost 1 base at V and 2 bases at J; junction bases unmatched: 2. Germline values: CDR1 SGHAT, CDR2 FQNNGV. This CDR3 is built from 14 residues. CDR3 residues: CASSLGTGTYEQYF. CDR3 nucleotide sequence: TGTGCCAGCAGCTTAGGGACAGGTACCTACGAGCAGTACTTC.

The CDR3 sequence is CASSLGVLAGGRGLETQYF. The CDR3 bases are TGTGCCAGCAGCTTAGGAGTTTTAGCGGGGGGGCGTGGGTTGGAGACCCAGTACTTC. The rearrangement uses TRBV7-2 and TRBJ2-5; the match to TRBD2 covers 11 bases. CDR1 is SGHTA, CDR2 FQGNSA, per germline. The trim removed 1 base at V and 5 bases at J, leaving 15 bases unmatched. The CDR3 runs 19 residues.

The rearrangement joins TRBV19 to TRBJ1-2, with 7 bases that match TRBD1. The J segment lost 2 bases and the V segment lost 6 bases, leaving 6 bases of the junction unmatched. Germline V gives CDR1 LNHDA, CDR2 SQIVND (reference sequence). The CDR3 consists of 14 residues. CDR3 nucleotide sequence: TGTGCCAGTAGGAGGGACAGAGCGAACTATGGCTACACCTTC. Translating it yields CASRRDRANYGYTF. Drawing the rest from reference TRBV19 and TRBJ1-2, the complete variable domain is DGGITQSPKYLFRKEGQNVTLSCEQNLNHDAMYWYRQDPGQGLRLIYYSQIVNDFQKGDIAEGYSVSREKKESFPLTVTSAQKNPTAFYLCASRRDRANYGYTFGSGTRLTVV.

CDR3 bases: TGTGCCAGCTGCCCAGGACACGGGTATACAGAGACCCAGTACTTC. Translation: CASCPGHGYTETQYF. The V and J genes are TRBV6-2 or TRBV6-3 and TRBJ2-5, with a tentative D call TRBD1 (5 bases). V dropped 8 bases and J dropped 4 bases, with 20 bases sitting between them. The CDR3 totals 15 residues. Germline lookup yields CDR1 MNHEY and CDR2 SVGEGT.

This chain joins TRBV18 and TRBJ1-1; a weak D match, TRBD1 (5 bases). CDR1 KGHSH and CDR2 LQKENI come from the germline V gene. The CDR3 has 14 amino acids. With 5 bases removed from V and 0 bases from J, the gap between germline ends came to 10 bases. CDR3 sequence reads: CASSSTDLNTEAFF. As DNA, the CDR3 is TGTGCCAGCTCATCGACAGATTTGAACACTGAAGCTTTCTTT.

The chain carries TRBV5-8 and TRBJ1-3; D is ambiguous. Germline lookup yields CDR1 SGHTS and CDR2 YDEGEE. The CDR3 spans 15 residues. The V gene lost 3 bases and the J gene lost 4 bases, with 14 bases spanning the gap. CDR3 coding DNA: TGTGCCAGCAGCTCGAGGGCGCTAAGGGGAAACACCATATATTTT. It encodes CASSSRALRGNTIYF. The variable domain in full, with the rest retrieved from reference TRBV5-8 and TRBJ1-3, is EAGVTQSPTHLIKTRGQQATLRCSPISGHTSVYWYQQALGLGLQFLLWYDEGEERNRGNFPPRFSGRQFPNYSSELNVNALELEDSALYLCASSSRALRGNTIYFGEGSWLTVV.

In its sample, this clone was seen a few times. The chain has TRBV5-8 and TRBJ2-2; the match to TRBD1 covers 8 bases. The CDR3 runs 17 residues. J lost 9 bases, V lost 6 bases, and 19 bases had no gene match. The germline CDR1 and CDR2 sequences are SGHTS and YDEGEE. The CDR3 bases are TGTGCCAGCACCCCCCCACGCGTCGACAGGGGTGGATGGGAGCTGTTTTTT. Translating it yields CASTPPRVDRGGWELFF.

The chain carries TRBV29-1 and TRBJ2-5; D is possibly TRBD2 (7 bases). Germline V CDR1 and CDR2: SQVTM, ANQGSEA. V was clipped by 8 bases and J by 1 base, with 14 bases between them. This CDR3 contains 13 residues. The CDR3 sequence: CSSLGGPQETQYF. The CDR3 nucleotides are TGCAGCTCCCTCGGGGGGCCCCAAGAGACCCAGTACTTC.

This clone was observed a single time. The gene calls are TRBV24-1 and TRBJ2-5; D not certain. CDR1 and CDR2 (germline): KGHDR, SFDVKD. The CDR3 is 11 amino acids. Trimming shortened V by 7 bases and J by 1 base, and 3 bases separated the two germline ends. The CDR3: CATSSQETQYF. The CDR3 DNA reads TGTGCCACCAGCAGCCAAGAGACCCAGTACTTC.

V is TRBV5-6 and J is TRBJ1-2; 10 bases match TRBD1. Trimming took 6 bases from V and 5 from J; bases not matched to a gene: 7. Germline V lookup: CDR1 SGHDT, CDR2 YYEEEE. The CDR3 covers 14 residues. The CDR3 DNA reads TGTGCCAGCACCGTGGACAGGGGGATTTATGGCTACACCTTC. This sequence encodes CASTVDRGIYGYTF.

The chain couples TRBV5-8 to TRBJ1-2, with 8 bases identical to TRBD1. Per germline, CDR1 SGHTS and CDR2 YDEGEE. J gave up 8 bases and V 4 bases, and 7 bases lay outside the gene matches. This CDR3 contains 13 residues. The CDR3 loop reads CASSMTGVAGYTF. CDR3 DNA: TGTGCCAGCAGCATGACAGGGGTTGCAGGCTACACCTTC. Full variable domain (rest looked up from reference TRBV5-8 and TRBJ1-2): EAGVTQSPTHLIKTRGQQATLRCSPISGHTSVYWYQQALGLGLQFLLWYDEGEERNRGNFPPRFSGRQFPNYSSELNVNALELEDSALYLCASSMTGVAGYTFGSGTRLTVV.

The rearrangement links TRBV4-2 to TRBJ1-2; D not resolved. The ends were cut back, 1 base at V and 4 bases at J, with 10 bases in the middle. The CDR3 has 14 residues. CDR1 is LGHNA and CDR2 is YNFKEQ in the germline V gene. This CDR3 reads CASSQVELFYGYTF. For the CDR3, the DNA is TGTGCCAGCAGCCAAGTAGAGCTTTTCTATGGCTACACCTTC.